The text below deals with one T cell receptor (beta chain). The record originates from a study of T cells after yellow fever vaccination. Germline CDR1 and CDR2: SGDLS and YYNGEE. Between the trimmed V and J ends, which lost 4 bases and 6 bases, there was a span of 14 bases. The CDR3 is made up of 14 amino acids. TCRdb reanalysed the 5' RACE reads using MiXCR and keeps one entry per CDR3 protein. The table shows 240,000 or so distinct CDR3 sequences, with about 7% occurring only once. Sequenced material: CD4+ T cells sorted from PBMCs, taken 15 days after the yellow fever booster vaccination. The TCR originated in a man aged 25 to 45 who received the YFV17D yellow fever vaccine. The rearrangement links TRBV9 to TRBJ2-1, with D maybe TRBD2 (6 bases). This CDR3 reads CASSQGRTGNEQFF. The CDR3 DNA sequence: TGTGCCAGCAGCCAAGGGAGGACCGGCAATGAGCAGTTCTTC.